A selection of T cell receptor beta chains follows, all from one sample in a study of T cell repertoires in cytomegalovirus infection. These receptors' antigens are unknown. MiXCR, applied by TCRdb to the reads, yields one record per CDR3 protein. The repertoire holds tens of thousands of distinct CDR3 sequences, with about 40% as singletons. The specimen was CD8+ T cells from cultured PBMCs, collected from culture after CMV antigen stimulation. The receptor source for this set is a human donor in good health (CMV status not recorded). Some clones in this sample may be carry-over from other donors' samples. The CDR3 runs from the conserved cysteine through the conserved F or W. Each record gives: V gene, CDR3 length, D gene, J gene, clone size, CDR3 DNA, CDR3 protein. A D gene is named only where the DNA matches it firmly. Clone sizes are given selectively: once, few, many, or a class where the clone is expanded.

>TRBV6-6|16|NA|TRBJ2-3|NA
TGTGCCAGCAGTTACCTCAGACAGGCCCGCACAGATACGCAGTATTTT
CASSYLRQARTDTQYF
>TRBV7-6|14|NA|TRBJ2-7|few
TGTGCCAGCAGCTTAGGCGGGCCGTCCTACGAGCAGTACTTC
CASSLGGPSYEQYF
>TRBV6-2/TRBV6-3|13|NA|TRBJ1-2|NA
TGTGCCAGCAGTTACAAGGAACAGACACCTTTCGCCTTC
CASSYKEQTPFAF
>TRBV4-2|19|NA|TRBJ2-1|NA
TGTGCCAGCAGCCAAGATCGGGACCCCGACTACCCTCCCTACAATGAGCAGTTCTTC
CASSQDRDPDYPPYNEQFF
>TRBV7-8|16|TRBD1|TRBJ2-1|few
TGTGCCAGCAGCCTATCGTACTCCGGGACAGGGGACGAGCAGTTCTTC
CASSLSYSGTGDEQFF
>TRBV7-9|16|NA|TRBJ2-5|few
TGTGCCAGCAGCTCGCCTAGTACAGGGAACCTAGAGACCCAGTACTTC
CASSSPSTGNLETQYF
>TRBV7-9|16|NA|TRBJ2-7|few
TGTGCCAGCAGCTTTCCTTCCGCGGGACCGGACTACGAGCAGTACTTC
CASSFPSAGPDYEQYF
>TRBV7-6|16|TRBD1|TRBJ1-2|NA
TGTGCCAGCAGCCAGGTGTCGGGGACAGGAATCTATGGCTACACCTTC
CASSQVSGTGIYGYTF
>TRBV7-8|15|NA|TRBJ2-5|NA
TGTGCCAGCAGCTCCAGCCGGGACTCGACGGAGACCCAGTACTTC
CASSSSRDSTETQYF
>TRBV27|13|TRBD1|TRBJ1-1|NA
TGTGCCACTCGACAGGGCCTCTACACTGAAGCTTTCTTT
CATRQGLYTEAFF
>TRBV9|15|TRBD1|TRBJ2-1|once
TGTGCCAGCAGCCCCTGGGACAGGGCCTACAATGAGCAGTTCTTC
CASSPWDRAYNEQFF
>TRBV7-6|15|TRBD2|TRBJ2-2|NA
TGTGCCAGCAGCTCTGCGGCGGGGGGGACCGGGGAGCTGTTTTTT
CASSSAAGGTGELFF
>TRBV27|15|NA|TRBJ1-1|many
TGTGCCAGCAGTTTATCCGGGGATGGGGGCACTGAAGCTTTCTTT
CASSLSGDGGTEAFF
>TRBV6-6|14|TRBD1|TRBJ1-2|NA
TGTGCCAGCAGTCGACCGGGGACAGGGGATAGCTACACCTTC
CASSRPGTGDSYTF
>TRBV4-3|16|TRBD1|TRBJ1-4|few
TGCGCCAGCAGCCAGTACCAGGACAGGGAGTATGAAAAACTGTTTTTT
CASSQYQDREYEKLFF
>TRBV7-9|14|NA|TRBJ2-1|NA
TGTGCCAGCAGCTTATTCAGGGGTAACGATGAGCAGTTCTTC
CASSLFRGNDEQFF
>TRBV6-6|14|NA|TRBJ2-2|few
TGTGCCAGCAGTTACTCACCGGGCACCGGGGAGCTGTTTTTT
CASSYSPGTGELFF
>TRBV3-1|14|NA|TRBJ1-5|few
TGTGCCAGCAGCCAAGACCACAGCAATCAGCCCCAGCATTTT
CASSQDHSNQPQHF
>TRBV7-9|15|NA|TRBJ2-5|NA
TGTGCCAGCAGCTTATCTGGGGGATTCCAAGAGACCCAGTACTTC
CASSLSGGFQETQYF
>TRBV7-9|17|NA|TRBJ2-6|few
TGTGCCAGCAGCTTAGCGTTTTGGGGGCCTGGGGCCAACGTCCTGACTTTC
CASSLAFWGPGANVLTF
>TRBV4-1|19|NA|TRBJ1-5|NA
TGCGCCAGCAGCCAAAATCCCGAGGGTGGAGGGGATAGCAATCAGCCCCAGCATTTT
CASSQNPEGGGDSNQPQHF
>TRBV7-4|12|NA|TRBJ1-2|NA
TGTGCCGGCGGGGGGGATTCGGATGGCTACACCTTC
CAGGGDSDGYTF
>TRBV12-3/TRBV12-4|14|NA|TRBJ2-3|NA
TGTGCCAGCAGTTTAGCCGGACTCACAGATACGCAGTATTTT
CASSLAGLTDTQYF
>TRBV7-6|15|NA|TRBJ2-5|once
TGTGCCAGCAGCTTTCCGAGTAGCGGCCAAGAGACCCAGTACTTC
CASSFPSSGQETQYF
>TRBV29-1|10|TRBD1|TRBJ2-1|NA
TGCAGCGTGACAGGGCGTGAGCAGTTCTTC
CSVTGREQFF
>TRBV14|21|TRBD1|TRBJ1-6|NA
TGTGCCAGCAGCCAAGGGTTCAAGGGGATTACAGGGGGCGGATATAATTCACCCCTCCACTTT
CASSQGFKGITGGGYNSPLHF
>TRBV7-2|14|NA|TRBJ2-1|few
TGTGCCAGCAGCTCACCCCCTGGACGGAATGAGCAGTTCTTC
CASSSPPGRNEQFF
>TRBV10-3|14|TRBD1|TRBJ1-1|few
TGTGCCATCAAGGGGACAGGCCTGAACACTGAAGCTTTCTTT
CAIKGTGLNTEAFF
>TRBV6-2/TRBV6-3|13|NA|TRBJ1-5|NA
TGTGCCAGCAGATCGGAGCCTAATCAGCCCCAGCATTTT
CASRSEPNQPQHF
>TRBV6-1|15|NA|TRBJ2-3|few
TGTGCCAGCAGTGTATGGTCATCTAGCACAGATACGCAGTATTTT
CASSVWSSSTDTQYF
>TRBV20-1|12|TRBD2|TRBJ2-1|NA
TGCAGTGCTAGACTAGCGGGGTTTGAGCAGTTCTTC
CSARLAGFEQFF
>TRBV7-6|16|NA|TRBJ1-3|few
TGTGCCAGCAGCTTAGCACCGACAGGCTCTGGAAACACCATATATTTT
CASSLAPTGSGNTIYF
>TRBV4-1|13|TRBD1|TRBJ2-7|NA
TGCGCCAGCAGCCTACGACAGGGAAACGAGCAGTACTTC
CASSLRQGNEQYF
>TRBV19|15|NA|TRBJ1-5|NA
TGTGCCAGTTCGACCGAACTATATAGCAATCAGCCCCAGCATTTT
CASSTELYSNQPQHF
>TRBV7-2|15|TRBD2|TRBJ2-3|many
TGTGCCAGCAGCCCTAGCGGGGTGAGCACAGATACGCAGTATTTT
CASSPSGVSTDTQYF
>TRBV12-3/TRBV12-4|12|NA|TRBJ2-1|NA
TGTGCCAGCAGCCTGGGCTCGTATGAGCAGTTCTTC
CASSLGSYEQFF
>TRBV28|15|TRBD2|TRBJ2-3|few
TGTGCCAGCAGTATCTCGACTAGCGGGGTTGATACGCAGTATTTT
CASSISTSGVDTQYF
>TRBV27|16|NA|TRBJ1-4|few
TGTGCCAGCAGTTTAAACGGGTTTGCAACTAATGAAAAACTGTTTTTT
CASSLNGFATNEKLFF
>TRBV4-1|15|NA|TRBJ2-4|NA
TGCGCCAGCAGCCCTACCGTCCTGGGGGGAAACATTCAGTACTTC
CASSPTVLGGNIQYF
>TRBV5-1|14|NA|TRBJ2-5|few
TGCGCCAGCAGCTTGGTTACGAGTCAAGAGACCCAGTACTTC
CASSLVTSQETQYF
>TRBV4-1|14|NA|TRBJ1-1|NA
TGCGCCAGCAGCCAAGTATCGTTTGCATATGAAGCTTTCTTT
CASSQVSFAYEAFF